A single sample is the source of the 11 T cell receptor beta chains below, sequenced in a study of vaccination effects on CD4 cells after COVID-19. These receptors have no identified antigens. The method was immunoSEQ multiplex PCR; TCRdb's version includes in-frame clones alone and lacks a portion of them. The sample has 20,000 to 30,000 clones, over 75% seen once. CD4+ T cells specific for antigen were expanded with viral peptide pools by the ViraFEST assay before sequencing. Subsequent to a culture period of more than 8 days, CD4+ T cells were isolated. Two-dose vaccination with either BNT162b2 or mRNA-1273 was given to the participants. Sequences were derived from CD4+ T cells from PBMCs cultured with SARS-CoV-2 spike peptides, sampled after COVID-19 vaccination. These TCRs come from a human donor who received a COVID-19 vaccine. Some clones in this sample may be carry-over from other donors' samples.

The CDR3: CATSRDAVGTQYF. CDR3 DNA sequence: TGTGCCACCAGCAGAGATGCCGTCGGGACGCAGTATTTT. The rearrangement joins TRBV15 to TRBJ2-3; no definite D call. Trimming left V 0 bases short and J 9 bases short, with 10 bases between. This CDR3 has 13 residues. From germline, CDR1 is LNHNV and CDR2 YYDKDF (reference sequence).

The chain employs TRBV19 and TRBJ2-2; 7 nucleotides line up with TRBD2. Germline V gene data show CDR1 as LNHDA and CDR2 as SQIVND (reference sequence). V trimming: 6 bases; J trimming: 3 bases; junction bases outside the gene matches: 4. The CDR3 length is 14 residues. CDR3 bases: TGTGCCAGTAGGCGGGGGAGGGACACCGGGGAGCTGTTTTTT. This codes for CASRRGRDTGELFF.

The chain uses TRBV10-3 and TRBJ1-1, with 9 bases aligning to TRBD1. The CDR3 extends over 13 amino acids. Germline CDR1 and CDR2: ENHRY and SYGVKD. Germline trimming cut 7 bases from V and 5 bases from J; bases unmatched to any gene: 5. The CDR3 is CAIIRDRDTEAFF. Here the CDR3 DNA reads TGTGCCATCATTAGGGACAGGGATACTGAAGCTTTCTTT.

The chain combines TRBV30 with TRBJ1-2, with D possibly being TRBD1 (5 bases). From germline, CDR1 is GTSNPN and CDR2 SVGIG (reference sequence). Trimming pared 4 bases from V and 6 bases from J, leaving 12 bases between. The CDR3 extends over 12 amino acids. CDR3: CAWTLGGNGYTF. The DNA of the CDR3 is TGTGCCTGGACCCTGGGGGGGAATGGCTACACCTTC.

J is TRBJ2-1 and V is TRBV20-1; D gene unclear. Trimming stripped 1 base from V and 8 bases from J, with 6 bases between. The CDR3 totals 11 residues. Germline V gene sequence: CDR1 DFQATT, CDR2 SNEGSKA (reference sequence). The DNA for the CDR3 is TGCAGTGCTAGAGCAACCTATGAGCAGTTCTTC. Its protein is CSARATYEQFF.

The chain combines TRBV6-6 with TRBJ1-3; 9 nucleotides agree with TRBD1. J gave up 4 bases and V 6 bases, and 10 bases lay outside the gene matches. Germline values: CDR1 MNHNY, CDR2 SVGAGI (reference sequence). The CDR3 has 16 amino acids. The CDR3 is CASSQNPGTGGNTIYF. The CDR3, as DNA: TGTGCCAGCAGCCAAAACCCCGGGACAGGGGGAAACACCATATATTTT.

This chain connects TRBV5-1 to TRBJ2-5; 8 positions agree with TRBD2. The CDR3 length is 14 residues. J lost 5 bases, V lost 6 bases, and 9 bases had no gene match. Germline CDR1 reads SGHRS; CDR2 reads YFSETQ. CDR3 sequence: CASMPGGPRETQYF. The CDR3 coding sequence is TGCGCCAGCATGCCGGGGGGGCCACGGGAGACCCAGTACTTC.

This clone was counted a few times. The CDR3 DNA reads as TGTGCCAGCAGTACTCAGGGATATGGCTACACCTTC. This sequence encodes CASSTQGYGYTF. The J gene is TRBJ1-2, the V gene TRBV28; D is perhaps TRBD1 (5 bases). V lost 5 bases and J 5 bases, leaving 9 bases between the germline ends. This CDR3 is built from 12 residues. Per the germline V gene, CDR1 is MDHEN and CDR2 is SYDVKM.

This chain links TRBV6-2 or TRBV6-3 with TRBJ1-2; TRBD1 matches 9 bases. The CDR3 length is 13 residues. Germline CDR1 is MNHEY and CDR2 is SVGEGT. V gave up 6 bases and J gave up 10 bases; unmatched junction bases: 9. The CDR3 reads CASSPVGQGTYTF. The CDR3, as DNA: TGTGCCAGCAGCCCCGTGGGACAGGGCACCTACACCTTC.

The CDR3 DNA reads TGTGCCACCAGTGATCCCAACAGGGGGGGGACTGAAGCTTTCTTT. Its protein product is CATSDPNRGGTEAFF. The chain combines TRBV24-1 with TRBJ1-1; 8 bases agree with TRBD1. With V trimmed by 3 bases and J by 5 bases, 7 bases remained unmatched. The V gene's germline CDR1 is KGHDR and CDR2 SFDVKD. The CDR3 loop spans 15 amino acids.

This clone was counted a few times. The chain recombines TRBV6-2 or TRBV6-3 with TRBJ1-5, with 7 bases lining up with TRBD1. This CDR3 is 14 amino acids long. With V trimmed by 3 bases and J by 7 bases, 6 bases remained unmatched. Germline V lookup: CDR1 MNHEY, CDR2 SVGEGT. CDR3 residues: CASSYGGGQQPQHF. Written as DNA, the CDR3 is TGTGCCAGCAGTTATGGAGGGGGACAGCAGCCCCAGCATTTT.